The 15 T cell receptor beta chains below were found in one sample sequenced in a study of T cells of healthy individuals. TCRdb reprocessed the 5' RACE reads with MiXCR, giving one entry per CDR3 protein. The sample lists tens of thousands of distinct CDR3 sequences; 4% to 5.5% were seen once. Receptor source: a female donor in good health.

This clonotype was counted a few times. The chain is built from TRBV24-1 and TRBJ2-2; no reliable D call. Germline-derived CDR1 and CDR2 are KGHDR and SFDVKD. The ends were cut back, 9 bases at V and 1 base at J, with 17 bases in the middle. The CDR3 runs to 16 residues. CDR3 coding DNA: TGTGCCACCGCCCCCCCATGGGCTAGGAACACCGGGGAGCTGTTTTTT. Its translation is CATAPPWARNTGELFF.

In its sample, this clonotype was seen many times. The J gene is TRBJ2-2, the V gene TRBV7-9; 7 nucleotides agree with TRBD1. The germline V gene encodes CDR1 SEHNR and CDR2 FQNEAQ (reference sequence). With V trimmed by 5 bases and J by 9 bases, 6 bases remained unmatched. This CDR3 is built from 13 residues. CDR3 protein: CASSRDSLRELFF. CDR3 nucleotide sequence: TGTGCCAGCAGCCGGGACAGTCTACGGGAGCTGTTTTTT.

This clonotype was recorded a few times. A much more abundant neighbour one base away suggests this may be a read error. The gene calls are TRBV29-1 and TRBJ1-5; TRBD1 matches at 9 bases. The ends lost 1 base at V and 6 bases at J; junction bases unmatched: 4. CDR3 length equals 14 residues. CDR1 SQVTM and CDR2 ANQGSEA come from the germline V gene. The CDR3 here is CSVEGQGGGQPQHF. The CDR3 region has the DNA TGCAGCGTTGAAGGACAGGGGGGTGGTCAGCCCCAGCATTTT.

This clonotype showed up many times. CDR3 nucleotides: TGTGCCAGCAGCTTGACTAGCGGGAGGGCCACTGAGCAGTTCTTC. Its protein product is CASSLTSGRATEQFF. This chain links TRBV5-4 with TRBJ2-1; the match to TRBD2 covers 13 bases. The CDR3 has 15 residues. CDR1 is SGHNT and CDR2 is YYREEE in the germline V gene (reference sequence). V was pared by 1 base and J by 9 bases, with 4 bases of the junction left unmatched.

This clonotype appeared a few times. CDR3 region: CASSLLAEGGEAFF. Here the CDR3 DNA reads TGTGCCAGCAGTTTACTCGCGGAAGGAGGGGAAGCTTTCTTT. The chain combines TRBV6-2 or TRBV6-3 with TRBJ1-1; D is unclear. CDR1 MNHEY and CDR2 SVGEGT come from the germline V gene. CDR3 length: 14 amino acids. V was trimmed by 4 bases and J by 8 bases, leaving 17 bases between them.

This clonotype was seen many times. The chain has TRBV7-2 and TRBJ2-3; unclear D gene. Germline CDR1 and CDR2: SGHTA and FQGNSA. The CDR3 covers 14 residues. Trimming removed 4 bases at V and 1 base at J, with 9 bases between. CDR3 residues: CASSWAGGTDTQYF. The CDR3 bases are TGTGCCAGCAGCTGGGCTGGGGGCACAGATACGCAGTATTTT.

This clonotype was found many times. The chain has TRBV7-6 and TRBJ2-3; 12 bases are a match to TRBD2. J was trimmed by 4 bases and V by 5 bases; bases with no gene match: 4. The CDR3 length is 15 residues. Germline V gene sequence: CDR1 SGHVS, CDR2 FNYEAQ. The CDR3 protein is CASSETSGSSDTQYF. For the CDR3, the DNA is TGTGCCAGCAGCGAGACTAGCGGGAGTTCAGATACGCAGTATTTT.

This clonotype has a handful of counts. The chain recombines TRBV6-5 with TRBJ2-3; 8 positions agree with TRBD1. From germline, CDR1 is MNHEY and CDR2 SVGAGI. The V segment lost 1 base and the J segment 6 bases; nucleotides outside the gene matches: 9. The CDR3 length is 16 residues. As DNA, the CDR3 is TGTGCCAGCAGTTACTTCTACGGACAGGGCGTCGATACGCAGTATTTT. Translation: CASSYFYGQGVDTQYF.

This clonotype was detected many times. V and J are TRBV20-1 and TRBJ2-7; D is possibly TRBD2 (6 bases). The germline V gene encodes CDR1 DFQATT and CDR2 SNEGSKA (reference sequence). CDR3 length: 14 residues. V lost 2 bases and J lost 1, with 12 bases in between. CDR3 loop: CSARITTSSYEQYF. The DNA for the CDR3 is TGCAGTGCTAGAATCACGACTAGTTCCTACGAGCAGTACTTC.

This clonotype was counted many times. The rearrangement uses TRBV10-3 and TRBJ2-3; 11 bases align to TRBD2. Trimming removed 6 bases from V and 2 bases from J; junction bases left unmatched: 1. CDR3 length: 14 residues. Germline V CDR1 and CDR2: ENHRY, SYGVKD. The CDR3 region is CAIRGLADTDTQYF. CDR3 bases: TGTGCCATCAGGGGACTAGCGGACACAGATACGCAGTATTTT.

This chain links TRBV12-3 or TRBV12-4 with TRBJ1-1, with D maybe TRBD1 (6 bases). The V gene lost 1 base and the J gene lost 1 base, with 7 bases spanning the gap. CDR3 length: 14 residues. CDR3 DNA sequence: TGTGCCAGCAGTTTAGGACAGGAGAACACTGAAGCTTTCTTT. This sequence encodes CASSLGQENTEAFF.

This clonotype has at least ten counts. The V call is TRBV6-1, the J call TRBJ2-2; TRBD2 aligns across 10 bases. This CDR3 has 17 amino acids. V lost 4 bases and J lost 7; bases outside the gene matches: 12. The germline gives CDR1 MNHNS, CDR2 SASEGT. CDR3 in amino acids: CASSVLAGGGYSGELFF. The CDR3 nucleotides read TGTGCCAGCAGTGTCTTAGCGGGAGGAGGTTATAGCGGGGAGCTGTTTTTT.

This clonotype was detected many times. At one end the junction does not follow the germline gene, possibly because of a read error. This chain joins TRBV4-3 and TRBJ2-7; 7 bases are shared with TRBD1. The V gene's germline CDR1 is LGHNA and CDR2 YSLEER. The CDR3 is 19 amino acids. The CDR3 region is CASSEEQGYKPPYYYEQYF. The CDR3 DNA reads as TGCGCCAGCAGCGAAGAACAGGGGTACAAACCCCCCTACTACTACGAGCAGTACTTC.

This clonotype has a count of ten or more. This chain uses TRBV2 with TRBJ2-7; 9 bases are a match to TRBD2. There are 12 residues in the CDR3. V shed 8 bases and J 2 bases; nucleotides not matched to a gene: 1. Germline CDR1 is SNHLY and CDR2 is FYNNEI. The CDR3 loop is CASRLAAYEQYF. CDR3 nucleotide sequence: TGTGCCAGCCGACTAGCGGCCTACGAGCAGTACTTC.

A remark on this clonotype: This may come from a read error, since a much larger clone is one base off. The J gene is TRBJ1-1, the V gene TRBV5-1, with TRBD1 as a possible D gene (6 bases). Germline values: CDR1 SGHRS, CDR2 YFSETQ. The CDR3 is 16 amino acids. The V and J ends lost 3 bases and 1 base respectively, with 16 bases between them. The CDR3 nucleotides read TGCGCCAGCAGCTCATCGCAGGGGTTATGGAACACTGAAGCTTTCTTT. This gives the protein CASSSSQGLWNTEAFF.